This T cell receptor beta chain was identified in a study of beta chain features in type 1 diabetes. cDNA synthesis used the whole RNA isolate, giving expressed TCRB sequences. Produced via immunoSEQ multiplex PCR; TCRdb's table is partial and in-frame only. The sample has hundreds of thousands of clones, over 9.5% seen once. V lost 4 bases and J lost 1; bases outside the gene matches: 3. The CDR3 spans 15 residues. Germline assignment: CDR1 SEHNR and CDR2 FQNEAQ (reference sequence). The chain carries TRBV7-9 and TRBJ1-5, with 8 nucleotides matching TRBD1. Sequencing input: naive CD4+ T cells from blood. The sequence came from a man aged 18-30 years in good health. The CDR3 loop is CASSSRTGSNQPQHF. The CDR3, as DNA: TGTGCCAGCAGCTCGAGGACAGGGAGCAATCAGCCCCAGCATTTT. Filled out from reference TRBV7-9 and TRBJ1-5, the complete variable domain reads DTGVSQNPRHKITKRGQNVTFRCDPISEHNRLYWYRQTLGQGPEFLTYFQNEAQLEKSRLLSDRFSAERPKGSFSTLEIQRTEQGDSAMYLCASSSRTGSNQPQHFGDGTRLSIL.